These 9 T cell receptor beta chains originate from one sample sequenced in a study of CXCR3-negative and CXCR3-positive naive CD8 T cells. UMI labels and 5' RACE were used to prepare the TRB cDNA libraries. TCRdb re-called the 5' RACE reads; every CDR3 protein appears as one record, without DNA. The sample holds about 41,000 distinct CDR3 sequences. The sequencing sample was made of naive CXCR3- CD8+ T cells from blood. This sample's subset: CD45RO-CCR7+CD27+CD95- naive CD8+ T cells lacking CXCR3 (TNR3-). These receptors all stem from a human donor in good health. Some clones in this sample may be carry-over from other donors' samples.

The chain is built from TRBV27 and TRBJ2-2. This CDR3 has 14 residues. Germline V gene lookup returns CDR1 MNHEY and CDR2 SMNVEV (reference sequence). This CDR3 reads CASSSLLNTGELFF.

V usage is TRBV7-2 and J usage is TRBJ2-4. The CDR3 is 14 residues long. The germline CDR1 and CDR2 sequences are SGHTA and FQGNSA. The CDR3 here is CASSLALVFGIQYF.

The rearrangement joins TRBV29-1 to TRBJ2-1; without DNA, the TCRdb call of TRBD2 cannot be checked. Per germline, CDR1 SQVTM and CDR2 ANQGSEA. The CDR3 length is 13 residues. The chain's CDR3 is CSVRTSGSNEQFF.

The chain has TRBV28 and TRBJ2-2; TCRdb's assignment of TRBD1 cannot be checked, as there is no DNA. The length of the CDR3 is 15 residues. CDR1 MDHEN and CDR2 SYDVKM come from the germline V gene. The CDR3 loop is CASSLRTELAGELFF.

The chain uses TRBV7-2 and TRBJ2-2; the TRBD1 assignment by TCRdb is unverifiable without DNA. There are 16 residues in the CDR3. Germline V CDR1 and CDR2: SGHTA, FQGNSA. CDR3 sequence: CASSFYLGAPGRELFF.

The CDR3 loop is CSVRFSTGELFF. The chain links TRBV29-1 to TRBJ2-2. CDR3 length equals 12 residues. Per the germline V gene, CDR1 is SQVTM and CDR2 is ANQGSEA.

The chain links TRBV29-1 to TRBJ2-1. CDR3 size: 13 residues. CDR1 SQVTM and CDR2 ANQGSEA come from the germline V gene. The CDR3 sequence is CSVIRHTDNEQFF.

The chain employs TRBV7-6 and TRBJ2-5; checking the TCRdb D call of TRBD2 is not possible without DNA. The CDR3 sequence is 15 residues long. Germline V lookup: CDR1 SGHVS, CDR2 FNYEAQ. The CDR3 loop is CASSFERGGRETQYF.

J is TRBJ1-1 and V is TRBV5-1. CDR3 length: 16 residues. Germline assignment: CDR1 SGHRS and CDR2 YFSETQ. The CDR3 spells CASSPDPRLMNTEAFF.